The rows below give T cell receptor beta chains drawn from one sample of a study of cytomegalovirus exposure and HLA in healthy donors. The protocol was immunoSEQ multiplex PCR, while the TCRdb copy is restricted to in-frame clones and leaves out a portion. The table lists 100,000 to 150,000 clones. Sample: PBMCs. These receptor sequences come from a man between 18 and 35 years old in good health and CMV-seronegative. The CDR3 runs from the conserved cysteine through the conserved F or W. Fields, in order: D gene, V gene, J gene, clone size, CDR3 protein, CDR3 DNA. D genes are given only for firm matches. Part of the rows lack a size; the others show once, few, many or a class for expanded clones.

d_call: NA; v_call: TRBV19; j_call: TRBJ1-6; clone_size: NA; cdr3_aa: CASSADYRDRESPLHF; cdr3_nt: TGTGCCAGTAGTGCCGATTACAGGGATAGAGAGTCACCCCTCCACTTT
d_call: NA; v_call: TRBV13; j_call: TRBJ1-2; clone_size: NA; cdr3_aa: CASSLRIQGNYGYTF; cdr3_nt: TGTGCCAGCAGCTTAAGGATTCAGGGTAATTATGGCTACACCTTC
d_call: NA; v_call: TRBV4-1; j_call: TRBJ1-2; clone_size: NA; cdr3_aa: CASSQDVAPRYGYTF; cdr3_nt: TGCGCCAGCAGCCAAGATGTAGCCCCGCGGTATGGCTACACCTTC
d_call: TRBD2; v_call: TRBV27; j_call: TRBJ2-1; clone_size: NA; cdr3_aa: CASKRLAGGLAPYNEQFF; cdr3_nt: TGTGCCAGCAAACGATTAGCGGGAGGCCTTGCACCCTACAATGAGCAGTTCTTC
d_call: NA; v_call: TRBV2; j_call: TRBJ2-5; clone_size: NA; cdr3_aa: CASKIFPEGSLIVETQYF; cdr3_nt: TGTGCCAGCAAAATTTTCCCGGAGGGGTCGTTAATAGTGGAGACCCAGTACTTC
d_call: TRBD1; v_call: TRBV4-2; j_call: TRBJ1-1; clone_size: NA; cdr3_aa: CASSQDDRAGVAFF; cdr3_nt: TGTGCCAGCAGCCAAGACGACAGGGCGGGCGTAGCTTTCTTT
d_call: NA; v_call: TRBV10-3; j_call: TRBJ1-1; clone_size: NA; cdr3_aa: CAITPRQNTEAFF; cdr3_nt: TGTGCCATCACCCCGCGGCAGAACACTGAAGCTTTCTTT
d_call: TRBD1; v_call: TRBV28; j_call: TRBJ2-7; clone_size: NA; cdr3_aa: CARRTQGQGDEQYF; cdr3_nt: TGTGCCCGCAGGACTCAGGGACAGGGGGACGAGCAGTACTTC
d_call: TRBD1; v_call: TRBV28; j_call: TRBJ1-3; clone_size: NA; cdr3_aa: CASSPTGTGKNGGNTIYF; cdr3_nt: TGTGCCAGCAGCCCGACCGGGACAGGGAAAAATGGTGGAAACACCATATATTTT
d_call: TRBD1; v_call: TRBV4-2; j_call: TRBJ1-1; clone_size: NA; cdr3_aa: CASRRTGDTEAFF; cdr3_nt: TGTGCCAGCAGACGGACAGGGGACACTGAAGCTTTCTTT
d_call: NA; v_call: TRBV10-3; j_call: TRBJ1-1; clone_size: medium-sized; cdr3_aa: CAISEMGGTEAFF; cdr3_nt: TGTGCCATCAGTGAAATGGGGGGCACTGAAGCTTTCTTT
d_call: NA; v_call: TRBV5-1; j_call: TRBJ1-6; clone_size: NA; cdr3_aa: CASSLVGAGDPWPLHF; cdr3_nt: TGCGCCAGCAGCTTGGTAGGCGCAGGGGACCCGTGGCCCCTCCACTTT
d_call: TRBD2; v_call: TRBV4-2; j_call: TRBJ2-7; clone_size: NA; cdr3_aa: CASSQGQRDSYEQYF; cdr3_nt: TGTGCCAGCAGCCAAGGACAGCGGGACTCCTACGAGCAGTACTTC
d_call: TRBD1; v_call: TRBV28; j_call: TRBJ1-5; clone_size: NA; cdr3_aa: CASSLPGGDQPQHF; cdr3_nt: TGTGCCAGCAGTTTGCCAGGGGGAGATCAGCCCCAGCATTTT
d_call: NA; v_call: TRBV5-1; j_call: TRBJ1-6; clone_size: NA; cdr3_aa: CASSGQTTNSPLHF; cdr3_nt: TGCGCCAGCAGCGGGCAGACAACAAATTCACCCCTCCACTTT
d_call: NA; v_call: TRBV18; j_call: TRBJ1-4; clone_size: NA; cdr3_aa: CASSADSNEKLFF; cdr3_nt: TGTGCCAGCTCAGCGGACAGTAATGAAAAACTGTTTTTT
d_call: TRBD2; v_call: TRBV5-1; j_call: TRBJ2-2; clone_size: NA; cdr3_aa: CASSAPSGVGTGELFF; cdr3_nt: TGCGCCAGCAGCGCCCCTAGCGGGGTGGGCACCGGGGAGCTGTTTTTT
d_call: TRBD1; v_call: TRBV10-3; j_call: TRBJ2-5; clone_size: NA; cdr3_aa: CAISEAGGRETQYF; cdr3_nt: TGTGCCATCAGTGAAGCAGGGGGCAGGGAGACCCAGTACTTC
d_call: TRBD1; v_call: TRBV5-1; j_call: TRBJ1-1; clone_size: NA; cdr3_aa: CASTELTGVEGEAFF; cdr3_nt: TGCGCCAGCACCGAATTGACAGGGGTGGAAGGTGAAGCTTTCTTT
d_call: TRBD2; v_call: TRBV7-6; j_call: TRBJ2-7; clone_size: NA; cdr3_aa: CASSPGGMLIHEQYF; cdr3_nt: TGTGCCAGCAGCCCGGGGGGGATGTTGATCCACGAGCAGTACTTC
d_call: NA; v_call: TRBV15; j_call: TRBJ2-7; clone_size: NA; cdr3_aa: CATSRASAYEQYF; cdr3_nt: TGTGCCACCAGCAGAGCGTCGGCCTACGAGCAGTACTTC
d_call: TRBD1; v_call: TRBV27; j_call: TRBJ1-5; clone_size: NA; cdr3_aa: CASRLTGRPGDQPQHF; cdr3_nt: TGTGCCAGCAGGCTGACAGGGCGCCCAGGAGATCAGCCCCAGCATTTT
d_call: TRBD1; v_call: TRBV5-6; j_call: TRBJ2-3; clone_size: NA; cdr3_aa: CASSHQTGGEWDTQYF; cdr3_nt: TGTGCCAGCAGCCATCAGACAGGGGGCGAGTGGGATACGCAGTATTTT
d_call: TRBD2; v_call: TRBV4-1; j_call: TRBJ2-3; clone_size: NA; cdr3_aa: CASSLQGGDTQYF; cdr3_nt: TGCGCCAGCAGCCTGCAGGGAGGGGATACGCAGTATTTT
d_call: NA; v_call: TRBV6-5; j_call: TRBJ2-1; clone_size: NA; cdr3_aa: CASSYQGSSYNEQFF; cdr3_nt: TGTGCCAGCAGTTATCAAGGGAGCTCCTACAATGAGCAGTTCTTC
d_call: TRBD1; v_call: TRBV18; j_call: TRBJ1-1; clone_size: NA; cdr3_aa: CASHRRQGWGETEAFF; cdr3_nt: TGTGCCAGCCACCGGAGACAGGGATGGGGGGAAACTGAAGCTTTCTTT
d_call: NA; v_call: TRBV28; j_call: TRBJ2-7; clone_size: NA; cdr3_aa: CASSLQGMDYEQYF; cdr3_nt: TGTGCCAGCAGTTTACAGGGGATGGACTACGAGCAGTACTTC
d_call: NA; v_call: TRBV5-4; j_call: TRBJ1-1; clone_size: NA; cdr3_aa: CASSRDLQAFF; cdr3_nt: TGTGCCAGTTCCCGGGATCTCCAAGCTTTCTTT
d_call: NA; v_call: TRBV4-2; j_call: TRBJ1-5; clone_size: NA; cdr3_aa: CASSPTSGEEPQHF; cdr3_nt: TGTGCCAGCAGCCCAACCTCAGGGGAAGAGCCCCAGCATTTT
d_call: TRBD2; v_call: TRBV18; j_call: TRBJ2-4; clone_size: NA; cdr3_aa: CASSPLTARTVGGNIQYF; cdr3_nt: TGTGCCAGCTCACCACTCACGGCACGGACGGTCGGGGGGAACATTCAGTACTTC
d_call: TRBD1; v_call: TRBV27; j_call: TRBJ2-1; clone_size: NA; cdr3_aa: CASSRDSSYNEQFF; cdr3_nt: TGTGCCAGCAGTCGGGACAGCTCCTACAATGAGCAGTTCTTC
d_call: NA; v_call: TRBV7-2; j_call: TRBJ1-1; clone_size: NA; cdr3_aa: CASSLYHTEAFF; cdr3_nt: TGTGCCAGCAGCTTATATCACACTGAAGCTTTCTTT